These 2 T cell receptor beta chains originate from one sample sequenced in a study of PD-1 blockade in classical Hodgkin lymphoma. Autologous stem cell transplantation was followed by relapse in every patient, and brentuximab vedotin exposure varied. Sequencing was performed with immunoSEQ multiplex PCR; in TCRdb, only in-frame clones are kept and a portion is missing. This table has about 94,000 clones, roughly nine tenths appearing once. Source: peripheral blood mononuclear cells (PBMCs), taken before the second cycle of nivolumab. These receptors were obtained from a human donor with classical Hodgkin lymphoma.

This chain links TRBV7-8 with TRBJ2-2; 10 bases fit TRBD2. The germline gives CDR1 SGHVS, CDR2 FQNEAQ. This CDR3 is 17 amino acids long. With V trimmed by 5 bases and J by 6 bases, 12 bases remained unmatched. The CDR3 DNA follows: TGTGCCAGCAGCGGACAGGGACTAGCGTTAATATCCGGGGAGCTGTTTTTT. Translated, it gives CASSGQGLALISGELFF. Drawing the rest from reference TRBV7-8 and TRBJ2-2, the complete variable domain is GAGVSQSPRYKVAKRGQDVALRCDPISGHVSLFWYQQALGQGPEFLTYFQNEAQLDKSGLPSDRFFAERPEGSVSTLKIQRTQQEDSAVYLCASSGQGLALISGELFFGEGSRLTVL.

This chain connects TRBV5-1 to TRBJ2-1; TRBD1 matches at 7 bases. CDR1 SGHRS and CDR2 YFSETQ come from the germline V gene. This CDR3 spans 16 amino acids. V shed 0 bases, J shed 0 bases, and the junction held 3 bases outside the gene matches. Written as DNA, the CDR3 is TGCGCCAGCAGCTTGGTGGCAGGGGGCTCCTACAATGAGCAGTTCTTC. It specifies CASSLVAGGSYNEQFF.